Following are 8 T cell receptor beta chains from one sample sequenced in a study of blood T cell repertoires in COVID-19. Profiling relied on immunoSEQ multiplex PCR, and the TCRdb table lists in-frame clones only, not all of them. This table holds roughly 80,000 clones, around 86% found once. Sample: peripheral blood. Source of these receptors: a human donor in a cohort sampled during active COVID-19.

The chain joins TRBV30 to TRBJ2-1; TRBD2 is a possible D gene (6 bases). The CDR3 extends over 15 amino acids. Germline V gene data show CDR1 as GTSNPN and CDR2 as SVGIG (reference sequence). Trimming cost V 0 bases and J 7 bases, with 16 bases left between them. CDR3 nucleotides: TGTGCCTGGAGTGTAGCGGGCGGGTCGGGGAATGAGCAGTTCTTC. Its protein is CAWSVAGGSGNEQFF.

The chain recombines TRBV4-2 with TRBJ2-7, with D possibly being TRBD2 (7 bases). The CDR3 is made up of 14 amino acids. Germline V gene lookup returns CDR1 LGHNA and CDR2 YNFKEQ. Trimming removed 1 base at V and 7 bases at J, with 14 bases between. Here the CDR3 reads CASSQGAGAREQYF. DNA for the CDR3: TGTGCCAGCAGCCAAGGGGCGGGGGCCCGGGAGCAGTACTTC.

The chain's CDR3 is CASSQGQKQGYTF. In DNA form, the CDR3 reads TGTGCCAGCAGCCAAGGACAGAAACAAGGCTACACCTTC. The V call is TRBV3-1 (or the pseudogene TRBV3-2), the J call TRBJ1-2, with a tentative D call TRBD1 (5 bases). The CDR3 extends over 13 amino acids. Trimming took off 1 base at V and 8 bases at J, with 11 bases between the two ends. CDR1 and CDR2 from the germline V gene are LGHDT and YNNKEL (reference sequence).

The gene calls are TRBV11-1 and TRBJ2-7; D possibly corresponds to TRBD2 (6 bases). The V and J ends lost 3 bases and 7 bases respectively, with 16 bases between them. The germline CDR1 and CDR2 sequences are SGHAT and FQDESV (reference sequence). This CDR3 is built from 14 residues. The CDR3 region is CASSLEGLAREQYF. CDR3 in DNA: TGTGCCAGCAGCTTGGAGGGCCTCGCCAGAGAGCAGTACTTC.

This chain uses TRBV7-9 with TRBJ1-1; 12 bases line up with TRBD1. The CDR3 spans 17 residues. The junction had 12 bases not matched to a gene; V was cut back by 5 bases and J by 5 bases. The germline gives CDR1 SEHNR, CDR2 FQNEAQ (reference sequence). CDR3 loop: CASSRAGTGGRRTEAFF. The DNA of the CDR3 is TGTGCCAGCAGCCGTGCCGGGACAGGGGGCAGGAGAACTGAAGCTTTCTTT.

The V and J genes are TRBV5-5 and TRBJ1-2; D is ambiguous. The germline V gene encodes CDR1 SGHKS and CDR2 YYEKEE (reference sequence). Trimming removed 4 bases from V and 1 base from J, with 8 bases in between. The CDR3 extends over 13 amino acids. This chain's CDR3 is CASSATLNYGYTF. As DNA, the CDR3 is TGTGCCAGCAGCGCAACTCTTAACTATGGCTACACCTTC.

The table lists this clone with a few counts. This rearrangement joins TRBV23-1 to TRBJ1-1; D ambiguous. TRBV23-1 carries the ORF label, with uncertain function. CDR3 length equals 13 residues. The V gene lost 0 bases and the J gene lost 8 bases, with 10 bases spanning the gap. The CDR3 protein is CASSQSIQLEAFF. The CDR3, as DNA: TGCGCCAGCAGTCAATCGATACAGTTAGAAGCTTTCTTT.

This clone was counted a single time. The CDR3 DNA reads TGTGCCACCAGCAGAGGCAGGGGCTGGGCGGTAGGCACAGATACGCAGTATTTT. Translating it yields CATSRGRGWAVGTDTQYF. The chain carries TRBV15 and TRBJ2-3; possibly TRBD1 for D (6 bases). Germline CDR1 reads LNHNV; CDR2 reads YYDKDF (reference sequence). Between the trimmed V and J ends, which lost 1 base and 1 base, there was a span of 18 bases. The CDR3 has 18 residues. Complete variable domain (other parts from reference TRBV15 and TRBJ2-3): DAMVIQNPRYQVTQFGKPVTLSCSQTLNHNVMYWYQQKSSQAPKLLFHYYDKDFNNEADTPDNFQSRRPNTSFCFLDIRSPGLGDTAMYLCATSRGRGWAVGTDTQYFGPGTRLTVL.